Below, one T cell receptor (beta chain) is given with its context. Its target is not known. The CDR3 sequence is 13 residues long. Per germline, CDR1 ENHRY and CDR2 SYGVKD. V lost 3 bases to trimming and J lost 3 bases, with 7 bases between them. This sample is drawn from a study of post-analysis software for immune sequencing data. Tagging with unique molecular identifiers was a feature of the TCR beta cDNA libraries. Using its own MiXCR run on the PCR reads, TCRdb lists one record per CDR3 protein. Seen here are a few hundred thousand distinct CDR3 sequences, around a third observed once, and the top ten hold 13%. Regarding the study as a whole: Among multiple sclerosis patients, normalized Chao1 diversity was significantly below that of controls. Relative to controls, patients had a few TRBV segments at higher frequency, with TRBV5-6, TRBV5-1 and TRBV20-1 among these.

Sequenced material: blood. The chain has TRBV10-3 and TRBJ2-3; D not resolved. This sequence originates from a girl aged 5-17 years with multiple sclerosis. CDR3 bases: TGTGCCATCAGTGACGGTGGGACAGATACGCAGTATTTT. Translating it yields CAISDGGTDTQYF.